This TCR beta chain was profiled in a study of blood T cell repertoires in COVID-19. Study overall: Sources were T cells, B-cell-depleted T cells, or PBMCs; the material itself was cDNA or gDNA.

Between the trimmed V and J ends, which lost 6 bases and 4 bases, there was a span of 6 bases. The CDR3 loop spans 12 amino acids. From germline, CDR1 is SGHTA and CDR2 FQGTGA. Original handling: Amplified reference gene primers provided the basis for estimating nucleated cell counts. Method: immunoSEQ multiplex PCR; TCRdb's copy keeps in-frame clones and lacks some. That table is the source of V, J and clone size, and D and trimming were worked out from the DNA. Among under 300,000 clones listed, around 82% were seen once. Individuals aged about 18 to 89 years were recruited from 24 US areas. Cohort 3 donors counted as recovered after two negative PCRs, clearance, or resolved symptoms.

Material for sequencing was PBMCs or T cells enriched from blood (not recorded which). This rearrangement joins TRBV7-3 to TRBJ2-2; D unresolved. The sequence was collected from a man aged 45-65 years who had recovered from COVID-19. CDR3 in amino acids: CASRGVTGELFF. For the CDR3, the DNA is TGTGCCAGCAGGGGCGTCACCGGGGAGCTGTTTTTT. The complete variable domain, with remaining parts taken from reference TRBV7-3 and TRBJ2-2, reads GAGVSQTPSNKVTEKGKYVELRCDPISGHTALYWYRQSLGQGPEFLIYFQGTGAADDSGLPNDRFFAVRPEGSVSTLKIQRTERGDSAVYLCASRGVTGELFFGEGSRLTVL.